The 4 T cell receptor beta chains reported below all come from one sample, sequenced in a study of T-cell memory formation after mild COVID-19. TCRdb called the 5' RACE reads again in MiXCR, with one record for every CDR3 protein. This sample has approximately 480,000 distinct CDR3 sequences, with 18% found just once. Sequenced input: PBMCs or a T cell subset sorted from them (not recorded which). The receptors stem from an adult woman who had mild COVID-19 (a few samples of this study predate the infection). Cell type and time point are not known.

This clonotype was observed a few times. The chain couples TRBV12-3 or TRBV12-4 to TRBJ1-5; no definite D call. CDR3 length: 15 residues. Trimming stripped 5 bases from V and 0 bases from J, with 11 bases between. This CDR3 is CASSPLRNSNQPQHF. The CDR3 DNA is TGTGCCAGCAGTCCCCTGCGGAATAGCAATCAGCCCCAGCATTTT.

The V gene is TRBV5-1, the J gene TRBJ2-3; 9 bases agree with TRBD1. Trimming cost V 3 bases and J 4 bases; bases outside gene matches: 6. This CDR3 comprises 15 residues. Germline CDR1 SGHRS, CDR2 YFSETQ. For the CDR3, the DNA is TGCGCCAGCAGCTCGCCAACAGGGGGCTCAGATACGCAGTATTTT. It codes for CASSSPTGGSDTQYF.

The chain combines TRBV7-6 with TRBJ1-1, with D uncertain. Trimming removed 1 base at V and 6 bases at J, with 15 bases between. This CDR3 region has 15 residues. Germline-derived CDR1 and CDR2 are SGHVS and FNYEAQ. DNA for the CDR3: TGTGCCAGCAGCTTAGTCGACACCCGCGGGTCTGAAGCTTTCTTT. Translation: CASSLVDTRGSEAFF.

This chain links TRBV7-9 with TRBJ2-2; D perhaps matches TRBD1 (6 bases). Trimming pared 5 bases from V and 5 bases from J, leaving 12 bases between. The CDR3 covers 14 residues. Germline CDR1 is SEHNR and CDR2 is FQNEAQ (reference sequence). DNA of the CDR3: TGTGCCAGCAGCCCTCAGGGGTTAACCGGGGAGCTGTTTTTT. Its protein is CASSPQGLTGELFF.